The rows below give T cell receptor beta chains drawn from one sample of a study of blood T cells in healthy people across ages. TCRdb independently ran MiXCR on the 5' RACE reads; one entry per CDR3 protein. The sample lists about 1.8 million distinct CDR3 sequences; 40% to 55% were seen once. Sequencing was done on a sample of blood. All receptors derive from a woman in her thirties or forties in good health. Each CDR3 is given with its conserved first and last residue. A D gene is named only where the DNA matches it firmly. Clone size is stated in some rows and not others, as once, few, many or a class when expanded.

v_call	d_call	j_call	clone_size	cdr3_aa	cdr3_nt
TRBV28	TRBD2	TRBJ2-1	-	CASSSTSLAGPFNEQFF	TGTGCCAGCAGTTCAACCTCACTAGCGGGTCCCTTCAATGAGCAGTTCTTC
TRBV3-1	-	TRBJ2-7	-	CASSSSIGRETYEQYF	TGTGCCAGCAGCTCAAGCATAGGCAGGGAAACCTACGAGCAGTACTTC
TRBV10-3	TRBD1	TRBJ1-1	-	CAIRSTGGGGTTEAFF	TGTGCCATCAGATCTACAGGGGGAGGGGGTACCACTGAAGCTTTCTTT
TRBV27	-	TRBJ2-5	-	CASSSHPPSQETQYF	TGTGCCAGCAGTTCCCACCCACCATCCCAAGAGACCCAGTACTTC
TRBV7-9	-	TRBJ2-3	-	CASSRGTGDPWADTQYF	TGTGCCAGCAGCCGCGGGACGGGGGACCCTTGGGCAGATACGCAGTATTTT
TRBV4-1	-	TRBJ1-1	-	CASSQDPPPNMNTEAFF	TGCGCCAGCAGCCAAGATCCCCCTCCTAACATGAACACTGAAGCTTTCTTT
TRBV4-1	-	TRBJ1-2	few	CASSQDPHRESMVHGYTF	TGCGCCAGCAGCCAAGACCCCCACAGGGAATCCATGGTCCATGGCTACACCTTC
TRBV6-7	-	TRBJ2-5	-	CASPEPMTAIETQYF	TGTGCCAGCCCAGAGCCTATGACAGCGATAGAGACCCAGTACTTC
TRBV6-5	-	TRBJ1-6	-	CASSYAGDSGTPLHF	TGTGCCAGCAGTTACGCGGGGGACTCGGGGACACCCCTCCACTTT
TRBV9	-	TRBJ2-1	-	CASSVASDEQFF	TGTGCCAGCAGCGTAGCAAGCGATGAGCAGTTCTTC
TRBV20-1	-	TRBJ2-1	-	CSAARQAPYNEQFF	TGCAGTGCTGCTCGACAGGCACCCTACAATGAGCAGTTCTTC
TRBV7-2	-	TRBJ1-2	-	CASEPGLTYGYTF	TGTGCCAGCGAACCGGGACTGACCTATGGCTACACCTTC
TRBV6-2/TRBV6-3	TRBD1	TRBJ1-1	-	CATRGTGQNTEAFF	TGTGCCACCCGAGGGACAGGGCAGAACACTGAAGCTTTCTTT
TRBV18	TRBD1	TRBJ1-2	-	CASSPTGDGSCGYTF	TGTGCCAGCTCGCCGACAGGGGACGGATCCTGTGGCTACACCTTC
TRBV6-1	-	TRBJ2-7	-	CASRGNQRALLYEQYF	TGTGCCAGCAGGGGAAACCAGCGGGCACTCCTCTACGAGCAGTACTTC
TRBV7-9	-	TRBJ1-2	-	CASSLVVTPEGYTF	TGTGCCAGCAGCTTAGTTGTCACCCCGGAGGGCTACACCTTC
TRBV20-1	-	TRBJ1-4	-	CSASFSVIPDEKLFF	TGCAGTGCTAGCTTTTCGGTCATCCCAGATGAAAAACTGTTTTTT
TRBV6-4	TRBD2	TRBJ2-5	-	CASSDYRTPGRGQETQYF	TGTGCCAGCAGTGACTATAGGACTCCCGGGAGGGGGCAAGAGACCCAGTACTTC
TRBV6-2/TRBV6-3	-	TRBJ2-1	-	CASSPSPSSYNEQFF	TGTGCCAGCAGCCCTTCTCCCAGCTCCTACAATGAGCAGTTCTTC
TRBV6-5	-	TRBJ2-5	few	CASSKQGGEQYF	TGTGCCAGCAGTAAACAGGGGGGGGAGCAGTACTTC
TRBV11-1	-	TRBJ2-3	-	CASSPGPTRNTDTQYF	TGTGCCAGCAGCCCCGGACCAACCAGAAACACAGATACGCAGTATTTT
TRBV6-6	-	TRBJ2-1	few	CASNYTGRGSYNEQFF	TGTGCCAGCAATTACACGGGACGGGGCTCCTACAATGAGCAGTTCTTC
TRBV21-1	-	TRBJ2-1	-	CASRPGGVSSYNEQFF	TGTGCCAGCAGGCCCGGCGGTGTGAGCTCCTACAATGAGCAGTTCTTC
TRBV20-1	-	TRBJ2-7	-	CSAGGSLYEQYF	TGCAGTGCTGGAGGCTCCTTATACGAGCAGTACTTC
TRBV10-3	-	TRBJ2-3	-	CVTAGFSDTQYF	TGTGTCACAGCAGGGTTTTCAGATACGCAGTATTTT
TRBV7-9	TRBD2	TRBJ2-1	-	CASRTGRGDYNEQFF	TGTGCCAGCAGGACGGGGCGGGGGGATTACAATGAGCAGTTCTTC
TRBV24-1	TRBD2	TRBJ2-1	few	CATSTGLAPHEQFF	TGTGCCACCAGTACGGGACTAGCGCCCCATGAGCAGTTCTTC
TRBV11-2	-	TRBJ2-1	-	CASSPRGETPLSYNEQFF	TGTGCCAGCAGCCCCCGGGGCGAAACCCCACTCTCCTACAATGAGCAGTTCTTC
TRBV4-1	-	TRBJ2-7	few	CASSQRAVGSYEQYF	TGCGCCAGCAGCCAAAGGGCCGTGGGTTCCTACGAGCAGTACTTC
TRBV5-5	TRBD1	TRBJ1-4	-	CASSPRQGAWSEKLFF	TGTGCCAGCAGCCCAAGACAGGGGGCTTGGAGTGAAAAACTGTTTTTT
TRBV6-6	-	TRBJ1-2	-	CASKLQDFYGYTF	TGTGCCAGCAAACTACAAGACTTCTATGGCTACACCTTC
TRBV20-1	TRBD1	TRBJ1-6	-	CSAGGQGIQSPLHF	TGCAGTGCTGGGGGACAGGGAATCCAATCACCCCTCCACTTT
TRBV4-2	TRBD2	TRBJ2-1	once	CASSQDRLAGNQGNEQFF	TGTGCCAGCAGCCAAGATCGACTAGCGGGGAACCAAGGGAATGAGCAGTTCTTC
TRBV20-1	-	TRBJ2-7	-	CSVGFSSYSYEQYF	TGCAGTGTTGGTTTTAGCTCTTACTCCTACGAGCAGTACTTC
TRBV10-2	-	TRBJ2-3	few	CASSELTNSYFTDTQYF	TGCGCCAGCAGTGAACTAACGAATTCCTATTTCACAGATACGCAGTATTTT
TRBV4-1	-	TRBJ2-5	few	CASSHAAPETQYF	TGCGCCAGCAGCCATGCGGCACCGGAGACCCAGTACTTC
TRBV4-1	-	TRBJ2-5	few	CASSQDGQLETQYF	TGCGCCAGCAGCCAAGACGGGCAACTAGAGACCCAGTACTTC
TRBV15	TRBD1	TRBJ2-7	-	CATSRESGTGTTYEQYF	TGTGCCACCAGCAGAGAATCTGGGACAGGGACGACCTACGAGCAGTACTTC
TRBV7-2	-	TRBJ2-3	once	CASSLAATGGSDTQYF	TGTGCCAGCAGCTTAGCGGCAACGGGGGGCTCAGATACGCAGTATTTT
TRBV20-1	-	TRBJ2-7	few	CSARGSDEQYF	TGCAGTGCCCGCGGATCCGACGAGCAGTACTTC
TRBV4-1	-	TRBJ2-4	few	CASSRLGGGQTNIQYF	TGCGCCAGCAGCCGTTTGGGGGGGGGCCAGACAAACATTCAGTACTTC
TRBV5-1	-	TRBJ2-1	-	CASSSTQGINEQFF	TGCGCCAGCAGCTCGACCCAGGGGATAAATGAGCAGTTCTTC
TRBV7-2	-	TRBJ1-5	once	CASGRSINQPQHF	TGTGCCAGCGGCCGAAGTATAAATCAGCCCCAGCATTTT
TRBV9	-	TRBJ1-2	-	CASSETRGQSYGYTF	TGTGCCAGCAGCGAAACCCGAGGACAGTCCTATGGCTACACCTTC
TRBV11-2	-	TRBJ2-5	-	CASSRHREETQYF	TGTGCCAGCAGCCGTCACAGGGAAGAGACCCAGTACTTC
TRBV7-2	TRBD2	TRBJ2-3	-	CASSCQRGEGADTQYF	TGTGCCAGCAGCTGTCAGCGGGGGGAGGGCGCAGATACGCAGTATTTT
TRBV13	-	TRBJ1-2	few	CASSFSPDGGYTF	TGTGCCAGCAGCTTCTCTCCGGACGGTGGCTACACCTTC
TRBV4-1	-	TRBJ2-5	-	CASSFLPHNEQYF	TGCGCCAGCAGCTTCCTTCCCCACAATGAGCAGTACTTC
TRBV19	-	TRBJ2-5	few	CASSMPPEQETQYF	TGTGCCAGTAGTATGCCACCGGAGCAAGAGACCCAGTACTTC